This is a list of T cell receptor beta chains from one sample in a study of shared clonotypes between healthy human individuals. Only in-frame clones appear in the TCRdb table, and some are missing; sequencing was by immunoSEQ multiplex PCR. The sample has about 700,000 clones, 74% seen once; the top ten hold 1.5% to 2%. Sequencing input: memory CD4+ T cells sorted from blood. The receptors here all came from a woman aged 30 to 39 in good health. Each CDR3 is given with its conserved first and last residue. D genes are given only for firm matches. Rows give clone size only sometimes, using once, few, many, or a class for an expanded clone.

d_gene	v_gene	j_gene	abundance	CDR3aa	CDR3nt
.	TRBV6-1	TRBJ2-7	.	CASRDEQYF	TGTGCCAGCAGAGACGAGCAGTACTTC
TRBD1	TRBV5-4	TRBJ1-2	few	CASSAGTGTPNYGYTF	TGTGCCAGCAGCGCCGGGACAGGGACACCTAACTATGGCTACACCTTC
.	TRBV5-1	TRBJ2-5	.	CASRTGYGSLETQYF	TGCGCCAGCAGGACGGGCTACGGTAGCCTGGAGACCCAGTACTTC
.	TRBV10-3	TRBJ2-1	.	CAISQGNEQFF	TGTGCCATCAGTCAGGGTAATGAGCAGTTCTTC
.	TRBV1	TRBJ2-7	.	CTSSQESMEQYF	TGCACCAGCAGCCAAGAATCTATGGAGCAGTACTTC
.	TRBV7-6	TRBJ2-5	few	CASSLGSAQYF	TGTGCCAGCAGCTTAGGTTCGGCCCAGTACTTC
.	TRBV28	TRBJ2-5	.	CASSSLGGPQETQYF	TGTGCCAGCAGTTCCCTGGGGGGGCCCCAAGAGACCCAGTACTTC
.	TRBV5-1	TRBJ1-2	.	CASSLQQGASYTF	TGCGCCAGCAGCTTGCAGCAAGGGGCTAGCTACACCTTC
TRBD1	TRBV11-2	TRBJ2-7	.	CASSLAGQGPYEQYF	TGTGCCAGCAGCTTAGCGGGACAGGGACCCTACGAGCAGTACTTC
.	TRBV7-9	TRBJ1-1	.	CASSRRGTEAFF	TGTGCCAGCAGCCGCAGGGGCACTGAAGCTTTCTTT
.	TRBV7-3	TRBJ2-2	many	CASSLSPSGNTGELFF	TGTGCCAGCAGCTTATCTCCCTCAGGGAACACCGGGGAGCTGTTTTTT
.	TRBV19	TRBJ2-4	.	CATKGDSDIQYF	TGTGCCACCAAGGGGGACTCCGACATTCAGTACTTC
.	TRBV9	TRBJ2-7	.	CASSVGPGQYEQYF	TGTGCCAGCAGCGTAGGCCCAGGACAATACGAGCAGTACTTC
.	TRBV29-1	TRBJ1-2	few	CSVATRGVNYGYTF	TGCAGCGTCGCCACCCGGGGGGTGAACTATGGCTACACCTTC
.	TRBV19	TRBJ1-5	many	CASSLDGFQPQHF	TGTGCCAGTAGTCTGGACGGGTTCCAGCCCCAGCATTTT
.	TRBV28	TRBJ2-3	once	CASSFPPTKNEDTQYF	TGTGCCAGCAGTTTTCCCCCAACAAAAAATGAGGATACGCAGTATTTT
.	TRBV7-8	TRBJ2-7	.	CASSFRGGNEQYF	TGTGCCAGCAGCTTCAGGGGTGGCAACGAGCAGTACTTC
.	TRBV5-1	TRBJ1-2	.	CASSFDLHKNYGYTF	TGCGCCAGCAGCTTCGACTTACATAAGAACTATGGCTACACCTTC
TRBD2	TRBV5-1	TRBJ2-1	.	CASSLWLAGESEQFF	TGCGCCAGCAGCTTGTGGCTAGCGGGAGAAAGTGAGCAGTTCTTC
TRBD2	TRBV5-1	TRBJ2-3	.	CASSGREADTQYF	TGCGCCAGCAGCGGGAGGGAGGCAGATACGCAGTATTTT
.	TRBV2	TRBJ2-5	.	CASSEAQEETQYF	TGTGCCAGCAGTGAAGCACAGGAAGAGACCCAGTACTTC
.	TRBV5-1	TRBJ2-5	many	CASRNHRGGETQYF	TGCGCCAGCCGAAACCACAGGGGAGGAGAGACCCAGTACTTC
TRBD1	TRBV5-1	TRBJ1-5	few	CASSLWDRASNQPQHF	TGCGCCAGCAGCTTGTGGGACAGGGCCAGCAATCAGCCCCAGCATTTT
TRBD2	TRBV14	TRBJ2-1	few	CASSQVSGSANEQFF	TGTGCCAGCAGCCAAGTTAGCGGGAGCGCGAATGAGCAGTTCTTC